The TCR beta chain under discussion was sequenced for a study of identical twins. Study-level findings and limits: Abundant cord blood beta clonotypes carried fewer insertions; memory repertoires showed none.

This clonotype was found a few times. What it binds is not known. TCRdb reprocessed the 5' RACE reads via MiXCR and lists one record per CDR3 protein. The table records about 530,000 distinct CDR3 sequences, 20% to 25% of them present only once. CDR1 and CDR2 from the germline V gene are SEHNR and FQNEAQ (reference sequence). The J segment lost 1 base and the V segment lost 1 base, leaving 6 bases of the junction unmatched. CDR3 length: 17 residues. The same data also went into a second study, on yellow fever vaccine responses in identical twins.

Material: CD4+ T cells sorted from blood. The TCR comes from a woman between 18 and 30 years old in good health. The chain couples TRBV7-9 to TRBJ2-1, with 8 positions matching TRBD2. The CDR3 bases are TGTGCCAGCAGCTTAGTTTTAGCGGGAACTTCCTACAATGAGCAGTTCTTC. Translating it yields CASSLVLAGTSYNEQFF.